The clone carrying this T cell receptor beta chain was picked up many times. Antigen unknown. This sample was taken from a study of blood T cells in healthy people across ages. The second PCR ran roughly 7 to 12 cycles with a sample-barcoded 5' primer and J-beta primers. Each of the cDNA molecules was tagged by a template-switch adaptor with 12 random nucleotides. TCRdb passed the 5' RACE reads through MiXCR, listing each CDR3 protein once. The sample carries 550,000 to 650,000 distinct CDR3 sequences, about 30% recorded once. Each sample used at least 6 million PBMCs. Study-level findings and limits: Long-lived donors had more naive CD4+ cells and higher diversity than aged donors.

Germline CDR1 DFQATT, CDR2 SNEGSKA (reference sequence). The CDR3 loop spans 17 amino acids. V was shortened by 0 bases and J by 4 bases, with 20 bases between the two germline ends. The sequencing sample was made of blood. The gene calls are TRBV20-1 and TRBJ2-3; D may be TRBD1 or TRBD2 (5 bases each). This receptor was identified in an elderly woman in good health. CDR3 bases: TGCAGTGCTAGAGATGGGGGTACCACGCCGGGCCCAGATACGCAGTATTTT. This codes for CSARDGGTTPGPDTQYF.